This TCR beta chain was documented in a study of technical replicates of blood from a handful of donors. Germline CDR1 SGHKS, CDR2 YYEKEE (reference sequence). CDR3 length equals 14 residues. With V trimmed by 1 base and J by 2 bases, 3 bases remained unmatched. The assay was immunoSEQ multiplex PCR, and TCRdb's table has in-frame clones only and misses some. The profile shows 45,000 to 60,000 clones, 95% to 96% of them singletons. Material: T cells isolated from PBMCs. The gene calls are TRBV5-5 and TRBJ2-7, with 7 bases aligning to TRBD2. The TCR comes from a human donor in good health. Here the CDR3 reads CASSLLAVTYEQYF. Written as DNA, the CDR3 is TGTGCCAGCAGCTTGCTAGCGGTTACCTACGAGCAGTACTTC.